What follows are 14 T cell receptor beta chains derived from one specimen sequenced in a study of T cell responses to AZD1222 COVID-19 vaccine. The data were produced by immunoSEQ multiplex PCR, yet TCRdb's version contains in-frame clones alone and is incomplete. The table lists about 200,000 clones, around nine tenths of them singletons, with less than 4.5% in the top ten. The material was peripheral blood, obtained 28 days after the second dose of the MenACWY control vaccine. These receptors were collected from an adult who received the MenACWY meningococcal vaccine as a control.

To note about this clone: Other DNA sequences in this specimen translate into the identical CDR3. This chain links TRBV2 with TRBJ1-5; no reliable D call. Trimming cost V 8 bases and J 1 base, with 3 bases left between them. CDR3 length: 11 residues. CDR1 SNHLY and CDR2 FYNNEI come from the germline V gene. The CDR3 here is CASGSNQPQHF. The CDR3 region has the DNA TGTGCCAGCGGGAGCAATCAGCCCCAGCATTTT.

V and J are TRBV6-2 or TRBV6-3 and TRBJ1-6, with a weak D call TRBD1 (6 bases). This CDR3 comprises 17 residues. Germline CDR1 is MNHEY and CDR2 is SVGEGT. V dropped 5 bases and J dropped 1 base, with 15 bases sitting between them. The CDR3 sequence is CASSPGQMGSYNSPLHF. For the CDR3, the DNA is TGTGCCAGCAGTCCCGGACAGATGGGATCCTATAATTCACCCCTCCACTTT.

The DNA of the CDR3 is TGTGCCAGCGCGAGCAATCAGCCCCAGCATTTT. As protein: CASASNQPQHF. V is TRBV28 and J is TRBJ1-5, with D unclear. The V gene's germline CDR1 is MDHEN and CDR2 SYDVKM. This CDR3 has 11 residues. The V end lost 8 bases, the J end lost 1 base, and 3 bases lay between the germline ends.

J is TRBJ2-1 and V is TRBV5-6; D gene uncertain. V lost 2 bases, J lost 0 bases, and 12 bases lay in between. Germline V lookup: CDR1 SGHDT, CDR2 YYEEEE. This CDR3 has 16 residues. DNA of the CDR3: TGTGCCAGCAGCTTCAAAGTTCTGAGCTCCTACAATGAGCAGTTCTTC. Its protein is CASSFKVLSSYNEQFF.

This clone was found once. The genes are TRBV7-8 and TRBJ1-1, with 7 bases identical to TRBD1. V was clipped by 5 bases and J by 3 bases; unmatched bases: 9. The CDR3 spans 15 residues. CDR1 and CDR2 from the germline V gene are SGHVS and FQNEAQ. CDR3 nucleotide sequence: TGTGCCAGCAGCGGAACAGGGGTGGTAGACACTGAAGCTTTCTTT. Protein sequence: CASSGTGVVDTEAFF.

The chain couples TRBV7-2 to TRBJ1-2; D might be TRBD1 (5 bases). Germline V gives CDR1 SGHTA, CDR2 FQGNSA. The CDR3 is made up of 12 amino acids. Trimming stripped 3 bases from V and 7 bases from J, with 9 bases between. The CDR3 region has the DNA TGTGCCAGCAGCTTGGTGGGGGGTGGCTACACCTTC. Translation: CASSLVGGGYTF.

This clone appeared a single time. The rearrangement uses TRBV5-6 and TRBJ2-5; a weak D match, TRBD2 (6 bases). Between the trimmed V and J ends, which lost 4 bases and 3 bases, there was a span of 16 bases. The length of the CDR3 is 15 residues. Germline V CDR1 and CDR2: SGHDT, YYEEEE. CDR3 nucleotide sequence: TGTGCCAGCAGCCCTTTTTCTAGCGTAGAAGAGACCCAGTACTTC. It yields the protein CASSPFSSVEETQYF.

This chain uses TRBV28 with TRBJ1-2; 10 positions match TRBD1. V lost 7 bases, J lost 5 bases, and 4 bases stayed unmatched. Germline V gene lookup returns CDR1 MDHEN and CDR2 SYDVKM. CDR3 length: 13 residues. The CDR3 region is CASKVDRGYGYTF. CDR3 bases: TGTGCCAGCAAAGTGGACAGGGGGTATGGCTACACCTTC.

This rearrangement joins TRBV27 to TRBJ1-5, with D perhaps matching TRBD1 (6 bases). The CDR3 is 13 residues long. Per germline, CDR1 MNHEY and CDR2 SMNVEV (reference sequence). V lost 5 bases and J 3 bases, leaving 8 bases between the germline ends. DNA for the CDR3: TGTGCCAGCAGTCAGGGGAACAATCAGCCCCAGCATTTT. It codes for CASSQGNNQPQHF.

The rearrangement uses TRBV3-1 (or the pseudogene TRBV3-2) and TRBJ2-2; 9 bases are a match to TRBD2. The length of the CDR3 is 16 residues. Per the germline V gene, CDR1 is LGHDT and CDR2 is YNNKEL (reference sequence). V was clipped by 4 bases and J by 1 base; unmatched bases: 4. The CDR3, as DNA: TGTGCCAGCAGCCGGGGGACTAGCCGGAACACCGGGGAGCTGTTTTTT. Protein sequence: CASSRGTSRNTGELFF.

The chain carries TRBV2 and TRBJ2-7, with D unclear. V was trimmed by 5 bases and J by 4 bases, leaving 6 bases between them. Germline-derived CDR1 and CDR2 are SNHLY and FYNNEI. The CDR3 runs 11 residues. CDR3 coding DNA: TGTGCCAGCAGTCCCATATACGAGCAGTACTTC. This encodes CASSPIYEQYF.

The chain is built from TRBV6-5 and TRBJ2-1, with D perhaps matching TRBD2 (6 bases). Deletions cut 8 bases from V and 0 bases from J, with 8 bases between. CDR1 is MNHEY, CDR2 SVGAGI, per germline. The CDR3 sequence is 13 residues long. The CDR3 reads CASGRDSYNEQFF. CDR3 DNA: TGTGCCAGCGGGCGGGACTCCTACAATGAGCAGTTCTTC.

The rearrangement uses TRBV9 and TRBJ2-7, with no clear D. V shed 0 bases and J shed 6 bases, with 16 bases lying between them. Germline lookup yields CDR1 SGDLS and CDR2 YYNGEE. The length of the CDR3 is 15 residues. The CDR3 here is CASSVGLASLSEQYF. CDR3 sequence (DNA): TGTGCCAGCAGCGTAGGCTTAGCTTCACTCTCCGAGCAGTACTTC.

The chain employs TRBV20-1 and TRBJ2-1; D ambiguous. The germline V gene has CDR1 DFQATT and CDR2 SNEGSKA (reference sequence). V lost 5 bases and J 8 bases, leaving 10 bases between the germline ends. The CDR3 contains 11 residues. This CDR3 is CSAPRPYEQFF. CDR3 bases: TGCAGTGCTCCCCGCCCCTATGAGCAGTTCTTC.